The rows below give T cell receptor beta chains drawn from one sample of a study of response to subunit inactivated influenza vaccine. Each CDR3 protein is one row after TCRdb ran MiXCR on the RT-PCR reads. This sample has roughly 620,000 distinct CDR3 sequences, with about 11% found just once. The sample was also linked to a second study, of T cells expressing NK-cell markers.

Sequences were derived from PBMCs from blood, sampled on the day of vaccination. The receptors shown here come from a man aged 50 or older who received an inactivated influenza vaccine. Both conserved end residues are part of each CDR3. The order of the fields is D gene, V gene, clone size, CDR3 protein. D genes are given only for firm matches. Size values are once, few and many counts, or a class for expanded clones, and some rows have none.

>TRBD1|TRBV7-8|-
CASSAQPGQGYEQYF
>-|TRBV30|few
CAWAGGSSEAFF
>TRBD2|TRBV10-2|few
CASSDPGGSYNEQFF
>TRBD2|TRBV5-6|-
CASSPGSGTSSYNEQFF
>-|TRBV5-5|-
CASSHRDSSYNEQFF
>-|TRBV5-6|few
CASSLESVGYGTGELFF
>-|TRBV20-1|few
CSARSRGRNQPQHF
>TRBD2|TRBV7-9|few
CASSAGGTYNEQFF
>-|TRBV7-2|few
CASSLTGTAGEKLFF
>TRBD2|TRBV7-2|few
CASRGPQSGIRYF
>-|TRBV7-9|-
CASSLASTTDTQYF